This T cell receptor (beta chain) was recovered during a study of CD8 T cells in Susac syndrome. RNA was extracted with the RNeasy kit, and a quantity of about 0.45 to 1 ug was reverse transcribed using random hexamers. TCRdb independently ran MiXCR on the immunoSEQ multiplex PCR reads; one entry per CDR3 protein. In the table there are tens of thousands of distinct CDR3 sequences, 85% to 95% of which are singletons. V shed 0 bases and J shed 6 bases, with 3 bases lying between them. The germline CDR1 and CDR2 sequences are SGHAT and FQNNGV. This CDR3 region has 12 residues. TCR beta sequences were obtained from blood CD8+ and CD4+ T cells. Controls were age- and sex-matched healthy donors.

The receptor comes from a human donor in good health. The chain employs TRBV11-2 and TRBJ1-5; no clear D. Sequenced: CD8+ T cells from PBMCs. The CDR3 bases are TGTGCCAGCAGCTTAGATGGTCAGCCCCAGCATTTT. This encodes CASSLDGQPQHF.